These T cell receptor beta chains were read from a single sample in a study of T cell responses to AZD1222 COVID-19 vaccine. Measured with immunoSEQ multiplex PCR; TCRdb has only the in-frame clones, and not every one. The table includes under 85,000 clones, just over 90% detected once. Sample: peripheral blood, taken 28 days after the second AZD1222 dose. These receptors originate from an adult who received the AZD1222 COVID-19 vaccine. The CDR3 runs from the conserved cysteine through the conserved F or W. The order of the fields is V gene, J gene, clone size, D gene, CDR3 DNA, CDR3 protein. D genes are given only for firm matches. Expanded clones get a size class; other rows say once, few or many, or leave the size out.

TRBV5-6	TRBJ2-1	NA	TRBD1	TGTGCCAGCAGCCTCGACAGGGATGAGCAGTTCTTC	CASSLDRDEQFF
TRBV27	TRBJ2-7	once	TRBD1	TGTGCCAGCAGGGCCGGGACAGGGTCCTACGAGCAGTACTTC	CASRAGTGSYEQYF
TRBV4-1	TRBJ2-7	NA	TRBD2	TGCGCCAGCAGCCAGGGCCTAGCGGGAGCCATTTACGAGCAGTACTTC	CASSQGLAGAIYEQYF
TRBV7-9	TRBJ1-2	NA	NA	TGTGCCAGCAGATTTGCCTTGGGGGGGCAAGGCTACACCTTC	CASRFALGGQGYTF
TRBV13	TRBJ1-2	NA	TRBD1	TGTGCCAGCAGCCCAACAGGGGATTGGGGCTACACCTTC	CASSPTGDWGYTF
TRBV5-6	TRBJ2-3	NA	NA	TGTGCCAGCAGCTCCTCGACGGACGGCGGCACAGATACGCAGTATTTT	CASSSSTDGGTDTQYF
TRBV4-2	TRBJ1-3	few	NA	TGTGCCAGCAGCCAAGAATCGGGGGCCAACACCATATATTTT	CASSQESGANTIYF
TRBV27	TRBJ2-7	NA	TRBD1	TGTGCCAGCAGTTTCTCTCCGGGACAGAGCTACGAGCAGTACTTC	CASSFSPGQSYEQYF
TRBV5-1	TRBJ1-4	NA	TRBD1	TGCGCCAGCAGCTTGGTTGGGACAGGGAATGAAAAACTGTTTTTT	CASSLVGTGNEKLFF
TRBV9	TRBJ2-7	NA	TRBD2	TGTGCCAGCAGCGAAGGGGAGGGTCTCTACGAGCAGTACTTC	CASSEGEGLYEQYF
TRBV18	TRBJ1-3	NA	NA	TGTGCCAGCTCTACCAGAAGTATCGGGTTATCAGGAAACACCATATATTTT	CASSTRSIGLSGNTIYF
TRBV19	TRBJ1-1	NA	NA	TGTGCCAGTACCTTAAGACAGAACACTGAAGCTTTCTTT	CASTLRQNTEAFF
TRBV30	TRBJ1-4	NA	NA	TGTGCCTGGAGTGTACGGGGGCATGGTGAAAAACTGTTTTTT	CAWSVRGHGEKLFF
TRBV21-1	TRBJ2-7	few	NA	TGTGCCAGCAGCAAAGAGGGACAGCTACCCTACGAGCAGTACTTC	CASSKEGQLPYEQYF
TRBV9	TRBJ2-7	NA	NA	TGTGCCAGCAGCGTCGGGACACACTCCTCCTACGAGCAGTACTTC	CASSVGTHSSYEQYF
TRBV2	TRBJ2-4	once	TRBD1	TGTGCCAGCAGCCAGGGGGTCATTCAGTACTTC	CASSQGVIQYF